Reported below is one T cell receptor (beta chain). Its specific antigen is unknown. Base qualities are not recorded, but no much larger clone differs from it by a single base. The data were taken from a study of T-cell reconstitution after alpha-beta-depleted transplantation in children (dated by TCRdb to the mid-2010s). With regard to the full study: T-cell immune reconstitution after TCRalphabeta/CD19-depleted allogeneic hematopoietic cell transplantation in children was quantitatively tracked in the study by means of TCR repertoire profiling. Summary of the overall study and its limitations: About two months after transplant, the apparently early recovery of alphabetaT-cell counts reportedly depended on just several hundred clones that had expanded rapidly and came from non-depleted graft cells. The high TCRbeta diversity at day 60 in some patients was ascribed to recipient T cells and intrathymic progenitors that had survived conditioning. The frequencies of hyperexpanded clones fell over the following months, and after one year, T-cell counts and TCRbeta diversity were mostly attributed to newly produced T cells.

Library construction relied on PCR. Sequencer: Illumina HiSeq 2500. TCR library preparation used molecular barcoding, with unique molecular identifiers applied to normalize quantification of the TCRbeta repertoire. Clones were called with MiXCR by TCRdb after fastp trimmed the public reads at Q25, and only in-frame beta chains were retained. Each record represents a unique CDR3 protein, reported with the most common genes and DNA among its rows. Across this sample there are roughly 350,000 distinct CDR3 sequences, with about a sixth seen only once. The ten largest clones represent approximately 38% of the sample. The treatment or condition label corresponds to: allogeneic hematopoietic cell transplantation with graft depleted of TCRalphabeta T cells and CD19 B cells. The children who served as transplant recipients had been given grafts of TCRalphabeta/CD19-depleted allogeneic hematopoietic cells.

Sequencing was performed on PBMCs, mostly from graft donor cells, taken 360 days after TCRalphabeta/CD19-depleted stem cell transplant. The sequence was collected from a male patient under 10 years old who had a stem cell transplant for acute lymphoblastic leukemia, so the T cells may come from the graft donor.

The CDR3 here reads CAISLPQANLPPNTDTQYF. DNA sequence: TGTGCCATCTCCCTCCCTCAGGCGAACCTACCACCCAACACAGATACGCAGTATTTT. The V gene is TRBV12-3 or TRBV12-4 and the J gene is TRBJ2-3, with the identity of the D gene unclear. V is reduced by 10 bases and J by 2 bases, leaving a spacing of 31 bases between them. The CDR3 starts with the cysteine, ends with the phenylalanine, and has 19 residues. The only DNA kept is the CDR3, 57 bases in frame from the first base.